The rows below give T cell receptor beta chains drawn from one sample of a study of blood T cell repertoires in COVID-19. Libraries were prepared by immunoSEQ multiplex PCR; TCRdb keeps only in-frame clonotypes and omits some of them. There are around 56,000 clones in the sample; 80% to 90% occur only once, and approximately 6.9% lies in the top ten. What was sequenced was peripheral blood. These TCRs come from a man aged 60 to 75 with active or convalescent COVID-19. The CDR3 runs from the conserved cysteine through the conserved F or W. A D gene is named only where the DNA matches it firmly. Rows may omit the clone size; those that give it use once, few, many or a size class.

j_call v_call clone_size d_call cdr3_aa cdr3_nt
TRBJ2-5 TRBV10-3 - TRBD1 CAMTGQDQETQYF TGTGCCATGACGGGACAGGACCAAGAGACCCAGTACTTC
TRBJ1-3 TRBV19 - TRBD1 CASSRQGTGGQRNTIYF TGTGCCAGTAGTAGACAAGGGACAGGGGGCCAGAGAAACACCATATATTTT
TRBJ1-3 TRBV5-1 many - CASHRENTIYF TGCGCCAGCCACAGGGAAAACACCATATATTTT
TRBJ2-1 TRBV5-1 - TRBD2 CASSSEGLAGVDQFF TGCGCCAGCAGTTCGGAAGGACTAGCGGGAGTAGATCAGTTCTTC
TRBJ2-7 TRBV5-8 - TRBD1 CASSIRSTGGIHEQYF TGTGCCAGCAGCATACGATCGACAGGGGGCATCCACGAGCAGTACTTC
TRBJ2-1 TRBV7-9 - TRBD2 CASNPRGGNEQFF TGTGCCAGCAACCCCCGCGGGGGTAATGAGCAGTTCTTC
TRBJ1-1 TRBV24-1 once - CATSDRHPGTEAFF TGTGCCACCAGTGATCGCCACCCAGGCACTGAAGCTTTCTTT
TRBJ1-1 TRBV7-8 once - CASSSFTGYGTEAFF TGTGCCAGCAGCTCCTTTACAGGGTACGGCACTGAAGCTTTCTTT
TRBJ1-5 TRBV20-1 - - CSASSRDTRNQPQHF TGCAGTGCTAGTTCCCGGGACACCCGTAATCAGCCCCAGCATTTT
TRBJ1-2 TRBV7-2 - - CASSYQGRDYGYTF TGTGCCAGCAGCTATCAGGGGAGGGACTATGGCTACACCTTC
TRBJ1-2 TRBV27 - - CASSSTGLLNYGYTF TGTGCCAGCAGTTCGACCGGACTGCTTAACTATGGCTACACCTTC
TRBJ1-1 TRBV12-3/TRBV12-4 - - CASSLQENTEAFF TGTGCCAGCAGTTTACAGGAAAACACTGAAGCTTTCTTT
TRBJ1-3 TRBV19 once - CASSTARGGNTIYF TGTGCCAGTAGCACCGCCCGGGGTGGAAACACCATATATTTT
TRBJ2-1 TRBV11-2 - - CASSLDRGREQFF TGTGCCAGCAGCTTAGACAGGGGACGGGAGCAGTTCTTC
TRBJ1-1 TRBV4-1 - - CASSPDPGGGTEAFF TGCGCCAGCAGCCCCGATCCTGGGGGAGGGACTGAAGCTTTCTTT
TRBJ1-1 TRBV6-5 - TRBD1 CASSLGQATEAFF TGTGCCAGCAGTTTGGGACAGGCCACTGAAGCTTTCTTT
TRBJ2-3 TRBV5-3 - - CARSSQGAGTDTQYF TGTGCCAGAAGCTCACAAGGGGCAGGCACAGATACGCAGTATTTT
TRBJ1-3 TRBV4-2 - - CASSQDPRPGNTIYF TGTGCCAGCAGCCAAGATCCCAGGCCCGGAAACACCATATATTTT
TRBJ2-1 TRBV5-1 - TRBD2 CASSLGTSYLEQFF TGCGCCAGCAGCTTGGGGACTAGCTATCTTGAGCAGTTCTTC
TRBJ1-1 TRBV2 once - CASKLEYNGEAFF TGTGCCAGCAAACTCGAATATAACGGGGAAGCTTTCTTT
TRBJ2-7 TRBV6-2/TRBV6-3 - TRBD2 CASSDGGLGSYEQYF TGTGCCAGCAGCGACGGAGGACTAGGGTCCTACGAGCAGTACTTC
TRBJ2-5 TRBV7-2 - - CASSLAHRETQYF TGTGCCAGCAGCTTAGCGCACAGAGAGACCCAGTACTTC
TRBJ1-1 TRBV6-1 - - CASSDNLATEAFF TGTGCCAGCAGTGACAATTTGGCCACTGAAGCTTTCTTT
TRBJ1-6 TRBV24-1 - - CATSTEACYNSPLHF TGTGCCACCAGTACCGAAGCTTGCTATAATTCACCCCTCCACTTT
TRBJ1-5 TRBV10-3 - TRBD1 CAISGDSYQPQHF TGTGCCATCAGTGGGGACAGCTATCAGCCCCAGCATTTT
TRBJ1-4 TRBV6-5 - - CASKPDRLLEKLFF TGTGCCAGCAAACCCGACAGGCTGCTTGAAAAACTGTTTTTT
TRBJ1-5 TRBV18 - TRBD1 CASSSGQGHGQPQHF TGTGCCAGCTCGTCGGGACAGGGGCACGGTCAGCCCCAGCATTTT
TRBJ1-6 TRBV3-1/TRBV3-2 - - CASSSRRTVYNSPLHF TGTGCCAGCAGCTCCCGTCGGACAGTCTATAATTCACCCCTCCACTTT
TRBJ1-6 TRBV4-3 - - CASRQVSGYYNSPLHF TGCGCCAGCAGACAAGTATCAGGTTACTATAATTCACCCCTCCACTTT
TRBJ1-1 TRBV5-4 few - CASSSLGVRTEAFF TGTGCCAGCAGCTCCCTCGGGGTCCGCACTGAAGCTTTCTTT
TRBJ1-1 TRBV5-1 - - CASSLKISGVTEAFF TGCGCCAGCAGCTTGAAAATCTCGGGTGTCACTGAAGCTTTCTTT
TRBJ2-7 TRBV14 - TRBD1 CASSQVGQGRGEQYF TGTGCCAGCAGCCAAGTGGGACAGGGAAGGGGCGAGCAGTACTTC
TRBJ2-5 TRBV4-2 - TRBD2 CASSQDSTSGGRVETQYF TGTGCCAGCAGCCAAGATTCGACTAGCGGGGGCCGCGTAGAGACCCAGTACTTC
TRBJ2-7 TRBV7-6 - - CASSQSTSSYEQYF TGTGCCAGCAGCCAATCAACTAGTTCCTACGAGCAGTACTTC
TRBJ1-5 TRBV19 - TRBD1 CASSGTGWPQHF TGTGCCAGTAGTGGGACAGGTTGGCCCCAGCATTTT
TRBJ1-5 TRBV28 - - CASKRSRTMNQPQHF TGTGCCAGCAAAAGGAGTAGAACTATGAATCAGCCCCAGCATTTT
TRBJ2-2 TRBV4-2 - - CASSQNTRTGELFF TGTGCCAGCAGCCAAAATACTAGGACCGGGGAGCTGTTTTTT